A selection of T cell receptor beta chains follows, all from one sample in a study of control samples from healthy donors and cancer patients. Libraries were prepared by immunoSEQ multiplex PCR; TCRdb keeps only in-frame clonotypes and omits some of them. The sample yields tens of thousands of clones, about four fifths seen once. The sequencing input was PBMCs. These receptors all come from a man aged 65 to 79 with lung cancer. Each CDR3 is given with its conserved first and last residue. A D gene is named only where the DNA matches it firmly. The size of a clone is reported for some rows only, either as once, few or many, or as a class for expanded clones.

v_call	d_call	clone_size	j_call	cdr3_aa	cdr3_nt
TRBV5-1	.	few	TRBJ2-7	CASSLAATGSYEQYF	TGCGCCAGCAGCTTGGCCGCGACAGGCAGCTACGAGCAGTACTTC
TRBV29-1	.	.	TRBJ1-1	CSGGHQNTEAFF	TGCAGCGGCGGACATCAGAACACTGAAGCTTTCTTT
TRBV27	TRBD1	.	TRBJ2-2	CASRRQGSNTGELFF	TGTGCCAGCCGAAGACAGGGTTCGAACACCGGGGAGCTGTTTTTT
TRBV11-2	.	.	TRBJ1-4	CASSLGSGAGGEKLFF	TGTGCCAGCAGCTTGGGGTCGGGAGCCGGAGGTGAAAAACTGTTTTTT
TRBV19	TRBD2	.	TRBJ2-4	CASSSGGAGNIQYF	TGTGCCAGTAGCAGCGGGGGGGCGGGAAACATTCAGTACTTC
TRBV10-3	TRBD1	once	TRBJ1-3	CAISLRDRGLGVSGNTIYF	TGTGCCATCAGCCTCCGGGACAGGGGACTAGGGGTCTCTGGAAACACCATATATTTT
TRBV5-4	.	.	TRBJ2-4	CASRRFGDIQYF	TGTGCCAGCCGACGCTTTGGGGACATTCAGTACTTC
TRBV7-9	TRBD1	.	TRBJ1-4	CASSYGTVDATNEKLFF	TGTGCCAGCAGCTACGGGACAGTGGATGCGACTAATGAAAAACTGTTTTTT
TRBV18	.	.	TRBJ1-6	CASSPVALNSPLHF	TGTGCCAGCTCACCAGTGGCACTAAATTCACCCCTCCACTTT
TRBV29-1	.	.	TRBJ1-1	CSVEKGSVRIGEAFF	TGCAGCGTTGAAAAGGGGAGTGTAAGGATCGGTGAAGCTTTCTTT
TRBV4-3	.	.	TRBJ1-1	CASSQDGTRSEAFF	TGCGCCAGCAGCCAAGACGGGACTAGGAGCGAAGCTTTCTTT
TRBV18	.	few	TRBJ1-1	CASAGGIGGPSGAEAFF	TGTGCCAGCGCCGGCGGGATAGGGGGGCCCTCCGGGGCTGAAGCTTTCTTT
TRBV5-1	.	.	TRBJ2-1	CASSLGGVLSNEQFF	TGCGCCAGCAGCTTGGGGGGGGTCCTAAGCAATGAGCAGTTCTTC
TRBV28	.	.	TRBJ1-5	CASGERGRSNQPQHF	TGTGCCAGCGGCGAACGGGGGCGAAGCAATCAGCCCCAGCATTTT
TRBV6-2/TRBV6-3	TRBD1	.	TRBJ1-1	CASSIQGWAEAFF	TGTGCCAGCAGTATACAGGGGTGGGCTGAAGCTTTCTTT